This entry lists 30 T cell receptor beta chains sequenced from one sample in a study of shared clonotypes between healthy human individuals. TCRdb keeps only in-frame clones here, not all; method: immunoSEQ multiplex PCR. The sample has some 1.5 million clones, around 97% seen once. Sample: naive CD4+ T cells sorted from blood. Subset here: CD45RA+ positively selected. Source of these receptors: a man aged 25-45 years in good health.

A single count supports this clone. This rearrangement joins TRBV2 to TRBJ1-2; D perhaps matches TRBD1 (5 bases). Germline assignment: CDR1 SNHLY and CDR2 FYNNEI. CDR3 length equals 13 residues. Trimming removed 8 bases from V and 6 bases from J, with 16 bases in between. The CDR3 nucleotides are TGTGCCAGCGCCAAGGGACTAGGGGATGGCTACACCTTC. Its protein product is CASAKGLGDGYTF.

The chain couples TRBV5-4 to TRBJ2-3; TRBD1 matches at 7 bases. The CDR3 covers 14 residues. Germline CDR1 SGHNT, CDR2 YYREEE (reference sequence). V gave up 2 bases and J gave up 5 bases; unmatched junction bases: 5. The CDR3 reads CASSLRGQRDTQYF. The CDR3 bases are TGTGCCAGCAGCTTAAGGGGGCAGAGAGATACGCAGTATTTT.

The chain links TRBV10-3 to TRBJ2-3; 10 bases are a match to TRBD2. From germline, CDR1 is ENHRY and CDR2 SYGVKD. V was pared by 7 bases and J by 0 bases, with 13 bases of the junction left unmatched. The CDR3 length is 18 residues. This CDR3 reads CAIMERLAGVGSTDTQYF. The CDR3 coding sequence is TGTGCCATCATGGAGAGGCTAGCGGGAGTGGGGAGCACAGATACGCAGTATTTT.

This clone was observed once. The chain is built from TRBV6-4 and TRBJ1-2, with D possibly matching TRBD1 (5 bases). V shed 0 bases and J shed 2 bases, with 10 bases lying between them. Germline-derived CDR1 and CDR2 are MRHNA and SNTAGT. The CDR3 totals 15 residues. The CDR3 loop reads CASSDSGDPNYGYTF. In DNA form, the CDR3 reads TGTGCCAGCAGTGACTCGGGGGACCCAAACTATGGCTACACCTTC.

The genes are TRBV5-1 and TRBJ2-7, with D perhaps TRBD1 (6 bases). Germline assignment: CDR1 SGHRS and CDR2 YFSETQ. With 4 bases removed from V and 0 bases from J, the gap between germline ends came to 11 bases. The CDR3 is made up of 14 amino acids. CDR3 sequence (DNA): TGCGCCAGCAGCCATGGGGACATCTCCTACGAGCAGTACTTC. Translating it yields CASSHGDISYEQYF.

The chain couples TRBV7-2 to TRBJ2-7, with TRBD1 matching over 9 bases. There are 17 residues in the CDR3. Germline lookup yields CDR1 SGHTA and CDR2 FQGNSA. With 3 bases clipped from V and 0 bases from J, the junction kept 9 bases outside the gene matches. CDR3 region: CASSLGQGRRGSYEQYF. The CDR3 DNA reads TGTGCCAGCAGCTTGGGACAGGGACGGAGGGGCTCCTACGAGCAGTACTTC.

The count of this clone is one. Other DNA sequences in this sample translate to the same CDR3. The chain recombines TRBV20-1 with TRBJ2-7; D gene ambiguous. This CDR3 comprises 11 residues. V was trimmed by 2 bases and J by 3 bases, leaving 5 bases between them. Germline V gene data show CDR1 as DFQATT and CDR2 as SNEGSKA (reference sequence). In nucleotides, the CDR3 is TGCAGTGCTAGACTTGTCTACGAGCAGTACTTC. This codes for CSARLVYEQYF.

The V and J genes are TRBV11-2 and TRBJ1-4; D ambiguous. This CDR3 region has 13 residues. The V and J ends lost 1 base and 8 bases respectively, with 8 bases between them. Germline loops: CDR1 SGHAT, CDR2 FQNNGV. The CDR3 DNA follows: TGTGCCAGCAGCTTAGTTGGAGGAGAAAAACTGTTTTTT. It translates to CASSLVGGEKLFF.

Concerning this clone itself: The sample holds other DNA sequences that translate to the same CDR3. The chain couples TRBV5-1 to TRBJ2-5; D not resolved. V was clipped by 0 bases and J by 0 bases, with 3 bases between them. The CDR3 runs to 13 residues. Germline assignment: CDR1 SGHRS and CDR2 YFSETQ. The CDR3 DNA reads as TGCGCCAGCAGCTTGGACCACCAAGAGACCCAGTACTTC. Its protein is CASSLDHQETQYF.

The V gene is TRBV19, the J gene TRBJ2-4; the match to TRBD2 covers 10 bases. The length of the CDR3 is 15 residues. The J segment lost 6 bases and the V segment lost 3 bases, leaving 5 bases of the junction unmatched. Germline V gene data show CDR1 as LNHDA and CDR2 as SQIVND (reference sequence). CDR3 region: CASSIRRTSGNIQYF. The DNA of the CDR3 is TGTGCCAGTAGTATCCGTAGGACTAGCGGAAACATTCAGTACTTC.

This chain joins TRBV25-1 and TRBJ1-2; D unresolved. With 1 base removed from V and 4 bases from J, the gap between germline ends came to 10 bases. Germline-derived CDR1 and CDR2 are MGHDK and SYGVNS. The CDR3 contains 14 residues. The CDR3 bases are TGTGCCAGCAGTGAATTAGAGGGAACCTATGGCTACACCTTC. Its protein is CASSELEGTYGYTF.

J is TRBJ2-7 and V is TRBV19, with 7 bases lining up with TRBD1. Germline V gives CDR1 LNHDA, CDR2 SQIVND (reference sequence). Germline trimming cut 3 bases from V and 6 bases from J; bases unmatched to any gene: 5. CDR3 size: 13 residues. The CDR3 DNA reads as TGTGCCAGTAGTATCCGAGGGGGCGGCGAGCAGTACTTC. Protein product: CASSIRGGGEQYF.

The V and J genes are TRBV6-1 and TRBJ2-2; 9 bases line up with TRBD1. The CDR3 has 15 residues. Germline loops: CDR1 MNHNS, CDR2 SASEGT. Trimming took 7 bases from V and 2 from J; bases not matched to a gene: 5. CDR3 sequence (DNA): TGTGCCAGCACCGGGACAGGGTATAACACCGGGGAGCTGTTTTTT. It is translated as CASTGTGYNTGELFF.

The V gene is TRBV29-1, the J gene TRBJ1-2; weak D call: TRBD1 (6 bases). Germline lookup yields CDR1 SQVTM and CDR2 ANQGSEA. CDR3 size: 12 residues. Trimming took off 5 bases at V and 4 bases at J, with 11 bases between the two ends. CDR3 bases: TGCAGCGTTACAGGGTCGCTCTATGGCTACACCTTC. It yields the protein CSVTGSLYGYTF. Looking up the rest from reference TRBV29-1 and TRBJ1-2 gives the full variable domain: SAVISQKPSRDICQRGTSLTIQCQVDSQVTMMFWYRQQPGQSLTLIATANQGSEATYESGFVIDKFPISRPNLTFSTLTVSNMSPEDSSIYLCSVTGSLYGYTFGSGTRLTVV.

The chain couples TRBV5-4 to TRBJ2-6; TRBD1 aligns across 9 bases. From germline, CDR1 is SGHNT and CDR2 YYREEE (reference sequence). The length of the CDR3 is 19 residues. J was trimmed by 0 bases and V by 4 bases; bases with no gene match: 11. CDR3 DNA: TGTGCCAGCAGCGCCGACCGGGACAGGGTACGCTCTGGGGCCAACGTCCTGACTTTC. This translates into CASSADRDRVRSGANVLTF.

This rearrangement joins TRBV10-3 to TRBJ2-5; TRBD1 is a possible D gene (5 bases). Germline CDR1 and CDR2: ENHRY and SYGVKD. CDR3 size: 16 residues. Trimming pared 0 bases from V and 1 base from J, leaving 12 bases between. CDR3 loop: CAISESLLGPQETQYF. DNA for the CDR3: TGTGCCATCAGTGAGTCGCTCCTGGGGCCCCAAGAGACCCAGTACTTC.

In DNA, the CDR3 is TGCGCCGGGCATGCAGGGGGCGAGGTACCCTACGAGCAGTACTTC. Translating gives CAGHAGGEVPYEQYF. This chain connects TRBV10-1 to TRBJ2-7; 8 bases map to TRBD1. The CDR3 totals 15 residues. V shed 11 bases and J 2 bases; nucleotides not matched to a gene: 14. Germline assignment: CDR1 WNHNN and CDR2 SYGVQD (reference sequence).

The rearrangement links TRBV28 to TRBJ2-7; 9 bases are a match to TRBD1. Trimming removed 10 bases from V and 4 bases from J; junction bases left unmatched: 11. The CDR3 runs to 14 residues. Germline V gives CDR1 MDHEN, CDR2 SYDVKM. Here the CDR3 DNA reads TGTGCCATCGGTTCCGGGACAGGGATATACGAGCAGTACTTC. Amino acids: CAIGSGTGIYEQYF. Filled out from reference TRBV28 and TRBJ2-7, the complete variable domain reads DVKVTQSSRYLVKRTGEKVFLECVQDMDHENMFWYRQDPGLGLRLIYFSYDVKMKEKGDIPEGYSVSREKKERFSLILESASTNQTSMYLCAIGSGTGIYEQYFGPGTRLTVT.

Only one count was recorded for this clone. The chain has TRBV4-1 and TRBJ2-7; TRBD1 aligns across 9 bases. The germline CDR1 and CDR2 sequences are MGHRA and YSYEKL. V trimming: 4 bases; J trimming: 7 bases; junction bases outside the gene matches: 8. The CDR3 is made up of 14 amino acids. The CDR3 protein is CASSLPGQGGEQYF. CDR3 coding DNA: TGCGCCAGCAGCCTACCGGGACAGGGTGGAGAGCAGTACTTC.

This chain connects TRBV4-1 to TRBJ1-3; no firm D call. This CDR3 has 16 residues. Trimming pared 1 base from V and 4 bases from J, leaving 14 bases between. Germline V gene data show CDR1 as MGHRA and CDR2 as YSYEKL. The CDR3 sequence: CASSQGSGPSGNTIYF. CDR3 sequence (DNA): TGCGCCAGCAGCCAAGGGAGTGGCCCGTCGGGAAACACCATATATTTT.

The chain has TRBV28 and TRBJ1-5; a weak D match, TRBD1 (6 bases). Between the trimmed V and J ends, which lost 5 bases and 4 bases, there was a span of 18 bases. This CDR3 spans 16 amino acids. Germline lookup yields CDR1 MDHEN and CDR2 SYDVKM. CDR3 nucleotide sequence: TGTGCCAGCAGTCCAACTGGTGGCAGGGGAAATCAGCCCCAGCATTTT. Encoded protein: CASSPTGGRGNQPQHF. The complete variable domain, with remaining parts taken from reference TRBV28 and TRBJ1-5, reads DVKVTQSSRYLVKRTGEKVFLECVQDMDHENMFWYRQDPGLGLRLIYFSYDVKMKEKGDIPEGYSVSREKKERFSLILESASTNQTSMYLCASSPTGGRGNQPQHFGDGTRLSIL.

The V and J genes are TRBV7-3 and TRBJ2-1, with 10 bases that match TRBD1. Losses at the gene ends were 4 bases for V and 8 bases for J; bases not matched to a gene: 8. This CDR3 is 15 amino acids long. Germline V gene sequence: CDR1 SGHTA, CDR2 FQGTGA. CDR3 protein: CASSSGQGVGYEQFF. The CDR3 bases are TGTGCCAGCAGCTCAGGACAGGGGGTAGGTTATGAGCAGTTCTTC.

The rearrangement joins TRBV7-2 to TRBJ1-5; D is undetermined. V lost 5 bases to trimming and J lost 0 bases, with 8 bases between them. Germline loops: CDR1 SGHTA, CDR2 FQGNSA. The CDR3 loop spans 14 amino acids. The CDR3: CASSAWGSNQPQHF. The CDR3 bases are TGTGCCAGCAGCGCGTGGGGTAGCAATCAGCCCCAGCATTTT. Full variable domain (remainder filled in from reference TRBV7-2 and TRBJ1-5): GAGVSQSPSNKVTEKGKDVELRCDPISGHTALYWYRQSLGQGLEFLIYFQGNSAPDKSGLPSDRFSAERTGGSVSTLTIQRTQQEDSAVYLCASSAWGSNQPQHFGDGTRLSIL.

The chain is built from TRBV18 and TRBJ2-5; D perhaps matches TRBD1 (6 bases). The germline CDR1 and CDR2 sequences are KGHSH and LQKENI. The ends were cut back, 3 bases at V and 3 bases at J, with 8 bases in the middle. CDR3 length equals 13 residues. The CDR3 loop reads CASSPYREETQYF. CDR3 coding DNA: TGTGCCAGCTCACCCTACAGGGAAGAGACCCAGTACTTC.

With regard to this clone: The sample carries other DNA sequences with the same CDR3. The gene calls are TRBV10-3 and TRBJ1-5, with TRBD1 as a possible D gene (5 bases). Trimming pared 2 bases from V and 0 bases from J, leaving 8 bases between. In germline, CDR1 is ENHRY, CDR2 SYGVKD. The CDR3 runs to 15 residues. The CDR3 region has the DNA TGTGCCATCAGTGAGGGGCAGGGTAGCAATCAGCCCCAGCATTTT. This gives the protein CAISEGQGSNQPQHF.

The chain couples TRBV10-3 to TRBJ2-5; 8 nucleotides line up with TRBD1. Per the germline V gene, CDR1 is ENHRY and CDR2 is SYGVKD. The CDR3 totals 16 residues. J was trimmed by 0 bases and V by 4 bases; bases with no gene match: 7. The CDR3 is CAISGMKDRDQETQYF. As DNA, the CDR3 is TGTGCCATCAGTGGGATGAAGGACAGGGACCAAGAGACCCAGTACTTC.

The V and J genes are TRBV11-3 and TRBJ2-3; D unresolved. The CDR3 spans 11 residues. Between the trimmed V and J ends, which lost 6 bases and 6 bases, there was a span of 7 bases. The germline CDR1 and CDR2 sequences are SGHNT and YENEEA. The CDR3 reads CASSSGDTQYF. The CDR3 DNA follows: TGTGCCAGCAGTTCTGGGGATACGCAGTATTTT.

In DNA form, the CDR3 reads TGCGCCAGCAGAGCGTTGGGGGGCGGGATGAACACTGAAGCTTTCTTT. Translating it yields CASRALGGGMNTEAFF. The chain combines TRBV5-1 with TRBJ1-1; D is perhaps TRBD1 (6 bases). Germline CDR1 is SGHRS and CDR2 is YFSETQ. V gave up 5 bases and J gave up 0 bases, with 17 bases separating them. The length of the CDR3 is 16 residues.

The chain combines TRBV2 with TRBJ2-1, with D perhaps being TRBD1 or TRBD2 (5 bases each). Germline V CDR1 and CDR2: SNHLY, FYNNEI. V was clipped by 6 bases and J by 6 bases, with 18 bases between them. The CDR3 contains 15 residues. The DNA of the CDR3 is TGTGCCAGCAGGGCCGGGACCTCGGTACTCAATGAGCAGTTCTTC. Protein: CASRAGTSVLNEQFF. The full variable domain, with the rest looked up from reference TRBV2 and TRBJ2-1, is EPEVTQTPSHQVTQMGQEVILRCVPISNHLYFYWYRQILGQKVEFLVSFYNNEISEKSEIFDDQFSVERPDGSNFTLKIRSTKLEDSAMYFCASRAGTSVLNEQFFGPGTRLTVL.

The chain has TRBV19 and TRBJ2-3; 8 bases line up with TRBD1. CDR1 is LNHDA and CDR2 is SQIVND in the germline V gene (reference sequence). Losses at the gene ends were 4 bases for V and 4 bases for J; bases not matched to a gene: 10. The CDR3 covers 16 residues. CDR3 sequence reads: CASSTRTGLGADTQYF. The CDR3 region has the DNA TGTGCCAGTAGTACAAGGACAGGGTTGGGTGCAGATACGCAGTATTTT.